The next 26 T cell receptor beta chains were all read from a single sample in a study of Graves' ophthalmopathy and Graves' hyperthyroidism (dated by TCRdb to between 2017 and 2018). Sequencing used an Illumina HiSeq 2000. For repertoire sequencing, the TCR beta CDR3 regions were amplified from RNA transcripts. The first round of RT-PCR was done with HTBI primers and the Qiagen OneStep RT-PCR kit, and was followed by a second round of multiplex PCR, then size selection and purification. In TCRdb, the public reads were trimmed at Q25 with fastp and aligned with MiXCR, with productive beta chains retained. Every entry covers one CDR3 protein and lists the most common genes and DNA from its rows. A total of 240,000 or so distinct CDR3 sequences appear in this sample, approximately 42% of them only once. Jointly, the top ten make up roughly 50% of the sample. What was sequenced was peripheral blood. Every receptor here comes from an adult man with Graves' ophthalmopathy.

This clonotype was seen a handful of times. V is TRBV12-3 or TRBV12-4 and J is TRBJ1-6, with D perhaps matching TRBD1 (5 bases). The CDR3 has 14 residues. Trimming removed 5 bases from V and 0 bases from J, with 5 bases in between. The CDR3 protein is CASSDSSYNSPLHF. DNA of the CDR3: TGTGCCAGCAGTGACAGCTCCTATAATTCACCCCTCCACTTT.

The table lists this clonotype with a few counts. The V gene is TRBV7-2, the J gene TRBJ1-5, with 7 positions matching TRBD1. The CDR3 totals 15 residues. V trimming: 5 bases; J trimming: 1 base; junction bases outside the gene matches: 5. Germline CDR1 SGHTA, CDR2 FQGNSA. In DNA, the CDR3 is TGTGCCAGCAGCAAGACAGGGCAGAGCAATCAGCCCCAGCATTTT. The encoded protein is CASSKTGQSNQPQHF.

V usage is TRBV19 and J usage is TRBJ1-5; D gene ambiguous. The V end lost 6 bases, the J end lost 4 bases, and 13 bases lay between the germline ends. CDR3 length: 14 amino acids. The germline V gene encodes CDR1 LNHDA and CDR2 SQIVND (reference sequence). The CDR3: CASSIQVFNQPQHF. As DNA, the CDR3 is TGTGCCAGTAGCATCCAGGTCTTTAATCAGCCCCAGCATTTT.

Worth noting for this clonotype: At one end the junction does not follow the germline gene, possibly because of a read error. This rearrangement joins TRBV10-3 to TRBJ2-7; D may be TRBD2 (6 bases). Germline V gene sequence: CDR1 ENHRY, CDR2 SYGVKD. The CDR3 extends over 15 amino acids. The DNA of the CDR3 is TGTGCCAGCAGTGTCCGGGACGGGAGCTCCTACGAGCAGTACTTC. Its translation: CASSVRDGSSYEQYF.

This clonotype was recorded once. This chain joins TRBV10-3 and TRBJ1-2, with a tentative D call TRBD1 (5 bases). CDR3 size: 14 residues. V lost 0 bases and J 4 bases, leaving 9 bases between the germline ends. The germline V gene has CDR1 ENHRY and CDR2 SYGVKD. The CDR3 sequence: CAISESNQGYGYTF. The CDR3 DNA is TGTGCCATCAGTGAGTCGAATCAGGGCTATGGCTACACCTTC.

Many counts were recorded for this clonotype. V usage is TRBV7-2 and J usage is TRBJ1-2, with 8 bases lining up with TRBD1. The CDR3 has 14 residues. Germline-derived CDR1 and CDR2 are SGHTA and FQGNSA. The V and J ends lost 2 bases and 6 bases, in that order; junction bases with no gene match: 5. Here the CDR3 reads CASSLSGGTDGYTF. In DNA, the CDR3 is TGTGCCAGCAGCTTATCAGGGGGCACGGATGGCTACACCTTC.

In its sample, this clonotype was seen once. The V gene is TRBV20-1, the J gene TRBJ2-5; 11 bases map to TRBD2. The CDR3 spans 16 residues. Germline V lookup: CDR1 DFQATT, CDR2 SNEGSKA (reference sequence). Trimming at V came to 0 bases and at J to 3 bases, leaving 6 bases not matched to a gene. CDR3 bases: TGCAGTGCTAGAGATAGACTAGCGGGGTGGGAAGAGACCCAGTACTTC. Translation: CSARDRLAGWEETQYF.

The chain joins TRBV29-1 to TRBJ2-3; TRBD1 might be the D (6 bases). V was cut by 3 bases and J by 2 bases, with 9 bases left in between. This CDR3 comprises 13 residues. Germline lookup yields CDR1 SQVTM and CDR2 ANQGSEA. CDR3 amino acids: CSVEDRITDTQYF. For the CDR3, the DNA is TGCAGCGTTGAGGACAGAATCACAGATACGCAGTATTTT.

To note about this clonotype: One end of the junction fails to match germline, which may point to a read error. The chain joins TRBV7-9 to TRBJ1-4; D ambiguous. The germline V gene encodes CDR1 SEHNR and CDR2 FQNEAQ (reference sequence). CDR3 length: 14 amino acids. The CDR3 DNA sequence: TGTGCCAGCAGCGAAGGGAAGGGCAATGAAAAACTGGTTTTT. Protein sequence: CASSEGKGNEKLVF.

CDR3 nucleotides: TGCAGTGCCGCCCCGTGGGGAGACAACTCACCCCTCCACTTT. Translating gives CSAAPWGDNSPLHF. The chain uses TRBV20-1 and TRBJ1-6; D is unclear. CDR1 is DFQATT, CDR2 SNEGSKA, per germline (reference sequence). The ends were cut back, 6 bases at V and 10 bases at J, with 19 bases in the middle. There are 14 residues in the CDR3.

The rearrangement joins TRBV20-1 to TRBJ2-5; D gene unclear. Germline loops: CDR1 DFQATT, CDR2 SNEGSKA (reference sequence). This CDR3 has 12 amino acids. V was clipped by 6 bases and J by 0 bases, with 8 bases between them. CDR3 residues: CSAARNQETQYF. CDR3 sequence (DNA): TGCAGTGCGGCCCGCAACCAAGAGACCCAGTACTTC.

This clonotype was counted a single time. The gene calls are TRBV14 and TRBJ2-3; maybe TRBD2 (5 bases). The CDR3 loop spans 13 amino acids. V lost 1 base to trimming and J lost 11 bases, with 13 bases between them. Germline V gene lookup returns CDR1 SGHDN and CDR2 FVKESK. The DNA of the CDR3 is TGTGCCAGCAGCCAAGGTTCGGGGTCCAGGCAGTATTTT. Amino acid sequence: CASSQGSGSRQYF.

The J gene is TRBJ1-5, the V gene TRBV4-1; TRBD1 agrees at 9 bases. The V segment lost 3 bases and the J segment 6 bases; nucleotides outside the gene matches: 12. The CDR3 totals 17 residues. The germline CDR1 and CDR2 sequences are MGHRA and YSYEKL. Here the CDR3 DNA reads TGCGCCAGCAGCCAGCTACTAACAGGGGGCTTAGGTCAGCCCCAGCATTTT. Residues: CASSQLLTGGLGQPQHF.

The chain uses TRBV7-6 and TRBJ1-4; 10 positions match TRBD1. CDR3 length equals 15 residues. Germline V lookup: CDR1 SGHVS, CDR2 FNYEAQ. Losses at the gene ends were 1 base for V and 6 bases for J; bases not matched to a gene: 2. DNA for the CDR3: TGTGCCAGCAGCTTAGGAGGGACAGGGGATGAAAAACTGTTTTTT. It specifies CASSLGGTGDEKLFF.

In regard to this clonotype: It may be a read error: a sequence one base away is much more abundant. This chain's CDR3 is CASSLLWETQCF. CDR3 coding DNA: TGTGCCAGCAGCTTACTGTGGGAGACCCAGTGCTTC. This chain links TRBV7-2 with TRBJ2-5; tentatively, D is TRBD2 (5 bases). There are 12 residues in the CDR3. Germline V gene data show CDR1 as SGHTA and CDR2 as FQGNSA.

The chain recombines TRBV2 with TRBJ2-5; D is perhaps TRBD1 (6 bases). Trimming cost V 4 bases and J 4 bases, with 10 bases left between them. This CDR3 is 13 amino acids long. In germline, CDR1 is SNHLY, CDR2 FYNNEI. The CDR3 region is CASSVGHGETQYF. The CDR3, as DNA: TGTGCCAGCAGTGTGGGACATGGAGAGACCCAGTACTTC.

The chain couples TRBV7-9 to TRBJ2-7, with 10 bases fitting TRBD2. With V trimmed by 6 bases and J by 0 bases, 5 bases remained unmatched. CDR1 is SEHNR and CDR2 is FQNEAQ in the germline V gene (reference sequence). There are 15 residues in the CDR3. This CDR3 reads CASSPLAGDSYEQYF. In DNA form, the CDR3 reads TGTGCCAGCAGTCCCCTAGCGGGGGACTCCTACGAGCAGTACTTC.

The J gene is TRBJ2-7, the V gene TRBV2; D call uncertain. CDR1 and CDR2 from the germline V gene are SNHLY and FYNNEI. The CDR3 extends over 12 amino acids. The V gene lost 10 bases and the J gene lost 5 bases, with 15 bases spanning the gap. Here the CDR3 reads CATGRGLDEQYF. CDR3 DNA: TGTGCCACCGGACGCGGCTTGGACGAGCAGTACTTC.

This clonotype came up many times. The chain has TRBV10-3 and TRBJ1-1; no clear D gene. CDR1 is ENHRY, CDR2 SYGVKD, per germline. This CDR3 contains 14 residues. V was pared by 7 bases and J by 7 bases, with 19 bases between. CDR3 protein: CAITEIESGVEAFF. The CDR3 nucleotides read TGTGCCATCACCGAGATAGAGTCGGGAGTTGAAGCTTTCTTT.

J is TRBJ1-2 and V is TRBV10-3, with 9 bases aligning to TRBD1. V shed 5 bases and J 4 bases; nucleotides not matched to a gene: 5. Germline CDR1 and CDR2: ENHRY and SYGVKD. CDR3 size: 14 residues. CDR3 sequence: CAISKTGGGYGYTF. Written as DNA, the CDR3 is TGTGCCATCAGTAAGACAGGGGGGGGCTATGGCTACACCTTC.

CDR3 bases: TGTGCCAGCAGTTTAACAGGTCTATTCTGTGGCTACACCTTC. Its translation is CASSLTGLFCGYTF. The rearrangement joins TRBV11-1 to TRBJ1-2; D perhaps matches TRBD1 (5 bases). V lost 6 bases to trimming and J lost 7 bases, with 18 bases between them. From germline, CDR1 is SGHAT and CDR2 FQDESV (reference sequence). The CDR3 covers 14 residues.

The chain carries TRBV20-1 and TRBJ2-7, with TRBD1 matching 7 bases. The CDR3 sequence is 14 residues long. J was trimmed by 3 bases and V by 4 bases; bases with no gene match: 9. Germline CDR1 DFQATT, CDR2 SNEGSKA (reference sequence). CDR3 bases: TGCAGTGCTAAGACCGGGACAGCGATCTACGAGCAGTACTTC. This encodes CSAKTGTAIYEQYF.

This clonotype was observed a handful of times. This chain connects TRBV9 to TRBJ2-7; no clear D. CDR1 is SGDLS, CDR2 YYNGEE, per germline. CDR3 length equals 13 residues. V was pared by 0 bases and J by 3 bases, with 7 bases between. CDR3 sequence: CASSVAQSYEQYF. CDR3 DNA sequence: TGTGCCAGCAGCGTAGCTCAAAGCTACGAGCAGTACTTC.

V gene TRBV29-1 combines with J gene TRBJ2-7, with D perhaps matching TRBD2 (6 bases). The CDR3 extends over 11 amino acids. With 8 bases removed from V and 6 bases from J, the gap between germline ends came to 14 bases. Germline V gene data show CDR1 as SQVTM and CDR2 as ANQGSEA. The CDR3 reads CSLVGGSEQYF. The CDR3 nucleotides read TGCAGCTTAGTGGGGGGTTCCGAGCAGTACTTC.

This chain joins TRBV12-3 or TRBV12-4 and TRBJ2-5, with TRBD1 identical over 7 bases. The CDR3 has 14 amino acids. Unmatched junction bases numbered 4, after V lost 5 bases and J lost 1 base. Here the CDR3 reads CASSHTGVQETQYF. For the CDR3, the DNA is TGTGCCAGCAGTCACACAGGGGTCCAAGAGACCCAGTACTTC.

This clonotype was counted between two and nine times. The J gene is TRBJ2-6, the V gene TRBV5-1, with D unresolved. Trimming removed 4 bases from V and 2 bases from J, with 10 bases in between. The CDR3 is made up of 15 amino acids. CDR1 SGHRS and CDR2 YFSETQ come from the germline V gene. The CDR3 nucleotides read TGCGCCAGCAGCCAAAGCCATGCTGGGGCCAACGTCCTGACTTTC. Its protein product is CASSQSHAGANVLTF.